This T cell receptor beta chain was found in a study of blood T cell repertoires in COVID-19. Participants spanned ages about 18 to 90 years and resided in some 22 US areas. Participant-reported clinical history was the basis for cohort assignment. In the original processing: Counts of nucleated cells, estimated from reference gene primer amplification, were obtained. The assay was immunoSEQ multiplex PCR, and TCRdb's table has in-frame clones only and misses some. The V and J calls and clone size are taken from that table; D and trimming were inferred from the DNA. The sample has a few hundred thousand clones; around 89% are singletons. V shed 1 base and J shed 3 bases, with 7 bases lying between them. CDR1 is LGHNA, CDR2 YSLEER, per germline. This CDR3 contains 13 residues.

Sequenced: PBMCs or T cells enriched from blood (not recorded which). This TCR was sampled from a young woman with acute COVID-19. This sequence joins TRBV4-3 and TRBJ2-7; D is undetermined. For the CDR3, the DNA is TGCGCCAGCAGCCAAGCCCCCGGCTACGAGCAGTACTTC. This codes for CASSQAPGYEQYF.